Shown below are 9 T cell receptor beta chains from a single sample sequenced in a study of ipilimumab plus nivolumab after autologous stem cell transplantation. The protocol was immunoSEQ multiplex PCR, while the TCRdb copy is restricted to in-frame clones and leaves out a portion. The sample lists roughly 16,000 clones, approximately 79% occurring once. The sample in question was PBMCs, obtained in a trial of ipilimumab plus nivolumab as post-transplant consolidation. The receptors shown here come from a male donor with diffuse large B-cell lymphoma.

The V call is TRBV30, the J call TRBJ1-1; tentative D call: TRBD1 (5 bases). Germline-derived CDR1 and CDR2 are GTSNPN and SVGIG (reference sequence). V lost 3 bases and J 4 bases, leaving 12 bases between the germline ends. This CDR3 is 13 amino acids long. The CDR3 is CAWRLRGVTEAFF. The CDR3 DNA reads as TGTGCCTGGAGATTGCGGGGGGTCACTGAAGCTTTCTTT. Drawing the rest from reference TRBV30 and TRBJ1-1, the complete variable domain is SQTIHQWPATLVQPVGSPLSLECTVEGTSNPNLYWYRQAAGRGLQLLFYSVGIGQISSEVPQNLSASRPQDRQFILSSKKLLLSDSGFYLCAWRLRGVTEAFFGQGTRLTVV.

This clone was seen a few times. J is TRBJ2-2 and V is TRBV2; perhaps TRBD2 as D (6 bases). Between the trimmed V and J ends, which lost 5 bases and 0 bases, there was a span of 13 bases. The CDR3 is 16 residues long. The germline V gene has CDR1 SNHLY and CDR2 FYNNEI. This chain's CDR3 is CASSQIAVSNTGELFF. In DNA form, the CDR3 reads TGTGCCAGCAGTCAGATAGCGGTCTCGAACACCGGGGAGCTGTTTTTT.

The chain couples TRBV18 to TRBJ2-5, with 12 bases fitting TRBD2. The J call may be wrong; the DNA end is better matched by TRBJ2-7. Germline-derived CDR1 and CDR2 are KGHSH and LQKENI. The CDR3 is 16 residues long. CDR3 DNA: TGTGCCAGCTCACCGGCACAGGCTAGCGGGAGGGTCGAGCAGTACTTC. Encoded protein: CASSPAQASGRVEQYF.

This clone has more than one count but fewer than ten. V is TRBV27 and J is TRBJ1-1, with 11 bases matching TRBD1. Germline trimming cut 5 bases from V and 5 bases from J; bases unmatched to any gene: 1. The length of the CDR3 is 13 residues. From germline, CDR1 is MNHEY and CDR2 SMNVEV (reference sequence). The CDR3, as DNA: TGTGCCAGCAGTCGGGACAGGGGGACTGAAGCTTTCTTT. It encodes CASSRDRGTEAFF.

The rearrangement joins TRBV5-6 to TRBJ2-5; 7 bases are a match to TRBD1. Germline assignment: CDR1 SGHDT and CDR2 YYEEEE. CDR3 length: 15 residues. The trim removed 4 bases at V and 1 base at J, leaving 7 bases unmatched. CDR3: CASSGGQTTQETQYF. DNA for the CDR3: TGTGCCAGCAGCGGGGGACAGACGACCCAAGAGACCCAGTACTTC.

V gene TRBV5-1 combines with J gene TRBJ2-2; a possible D gene is TRBD2 (5 bases). CDR1 is SGHRS and CDR2 is YFSETQ in the germline V gene. V lost 2 bases and J 0 bases, leaving 5 bases between the germline ends. CDR3 length: 14 amino acids. The CDR3 sequence: CASSLAANTGELFF. The CDR3 DNA follows: TGCGCCAGCAGCTTAGCGGCGAACACCGGGGAGCTGTTTTTT.

This chain uses TRBV11-2 with TRBJ1-5; no clear D gene. Looked up from germline, CDR1 is SGHAT and CDR2 is FQNNGV. CDR3 size: 13 residues. Deletions cut 5 bases from V and 2 bases from J, with 7 bases between. CDR3 DNA: TGTGCCAGCAGCCCGGGTCGCAATCAGCCCCAGCATTTT. Amino acid sequence: CASSPGRNQPQHF.

Only one count was recorded for this clone. The rearrangement links TRBV14 to TRBJ2-1; 9 bases match TRBD2. The CDR3 loop spans 16 amino acids. The junction had 11 bases not matched to a gene; V was cut back by 3 bases and J by 8 bases. The germline V gene encodes CDR1 SGHDN and CDR2 FVKESK. The CDR3 reads CASSQKKGGRAYEQFF. The CDR3 DNA is TGTGCCAGCAGCCAGAAGAAGGGCGGGAGGGCCTATGAGCAGTTCTTC. The entire variable domain, with the rest obtained from reference TRBV14 and TRBJ2-1, is as follows: EAGVTQFPSHSVIEKGQTVTLRCDPISGHDNLYWYRRVMGKEIKFLLHFVKESKQDESGMPNNRFLAERTGGTYSTLKVQPAELEDSGVYFCASSQKKGGRAYEQFFGPGTRLTVL.

The CDR3 loop is CASSPIRRRGTYEQYF. The CDR3 coding sequence is TGTGCCAGCAGCCCGATCAGGCGGCGGGGTACCTACGAGCAGTACTTC. This rearrangement joins TRBV11-2 to TRBJ2-7, with D tentatively TRBD2 (6 bases). V was pared by 5 bases and J by 2 bases, with 19 bases between. Germline V gives CDR1 SGHAT, CDR2 FQNNGV. The CDR3 consists of 16 residues.